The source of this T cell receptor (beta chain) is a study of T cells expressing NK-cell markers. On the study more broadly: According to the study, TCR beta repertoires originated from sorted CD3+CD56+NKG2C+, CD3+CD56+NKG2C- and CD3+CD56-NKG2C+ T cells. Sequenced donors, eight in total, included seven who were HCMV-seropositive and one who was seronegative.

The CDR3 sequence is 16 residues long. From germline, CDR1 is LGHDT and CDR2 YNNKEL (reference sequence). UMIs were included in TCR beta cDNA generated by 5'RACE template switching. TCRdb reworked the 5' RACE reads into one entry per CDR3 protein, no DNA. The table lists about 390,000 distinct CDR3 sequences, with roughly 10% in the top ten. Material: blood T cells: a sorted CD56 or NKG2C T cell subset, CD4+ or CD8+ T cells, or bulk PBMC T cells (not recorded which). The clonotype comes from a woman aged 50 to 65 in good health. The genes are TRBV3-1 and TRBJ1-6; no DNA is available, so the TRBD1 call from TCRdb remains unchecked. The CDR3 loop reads CASSLKRIGAHSPLHF.